This paragraph covers one T cell receptor (beta chain) sequence. Its specificity is not known. Trimming cost V 0 bases and J 5 bases, with 11 bases left between them. The CDR3 is 16 amino acids. Germline V gives CDR1 LGHNA, CDR2 YSLEER. This entry is derived from a study of T-cell memory formation after mild COVID-19. Whole-study context: TCR clusters were mostly donor specific.

TCRdb ran MiXCR on the 5' RACE reads and lists one entry per CDR3 protein. The sample has about 180,000 distinct CDR3 sequences, approximately 16% seen once. Whole-study results and caveats: Pre-infection memory carried some responding clones, suggesting that cross-reactive memory joined.

The receptor was isolated from an adult woman who had mild COVID-19 (a few samples of this study predate the infection). Cell type and time point are not known. The material sequenced was PBMCs or a T cell subset sorted from them (not recorded which). The rearrangement links TRBV4-3 to TRBJ1-6; TRBD1 might be the D (6 bases). CDR3 DNA sequence: TGCGCCAGCAGCCAAGACAGTGGGGGGCATAATTCACCCCTCCACTTT. Its translation: CASSQDSGGHNSPLHF.